This T cell receptor beta chain is drawn from a study of blood T cells in healthy people across ages. Study-level findings and limits: Investigators treated diversity estimates from one million T cells as underestimates.

A second PCR, run for about 6 to 11 cycles, used a sample-barcoded 5' primer plus a J-beta primer mix. Using its own MiXCR run on the 5' RACE reads, TCRdb lists one record per CDR3 protein. The repertoire has about 640,000 distinct CDR3 sequences, less than 35% of them found once; the top ten carry around a sixth. CDR1 is SGHAT and CDR2 is FQDESV in the germline V gene (reference sequence). This CDR3 spans 13 amino acids. Deletions cut 5 bases from V and 1 base from J, with 9 bases between. This clonotype showed up many times. Its antigen is not known. This chain connects TRBV11-1 to TRBJ2-7; no definite D call. The TCR was taken from a woman of 80 years or more in good health. Sequences were obtained from blood. The CDR3 region has the DNA TGTGCCAGCAGCCCTGACACGTCCTACGAGCAGTACTTC. This sequence encodes CASSPDTSYEQYF.